Below are 29 T cell receptor beta chains sequenced from a single sample in a study of beta chain features in type 1 diabetes. Study-level findings and limits: Type 1 diabetes patients had moderately but significantly shorter TCRB CDR3s in all four CD4+ subsets.

No antigens are known for them. Reverse transcribing all isolated RNA meant expressed TCRB transcripts were sequenced. Assay: immunoSEQ multiplex PCR; the TCRdb copy retains only in-frame clones and omits some. Among about 45,000 clones listed, roughly 70% were seen once. The sample was Tregs from blood. Receptor source: a woman under 30 with type 1 diabetes.

The V gene is TRBV18, the J gene TRBJ2-1; D possibly corresponds to TRBD2 (6 bases). V lost 2 bases and J 5 bases, leaving 19 bases between the germline ends. This CDR3 comprises 17 residues. In germline, CDR1 is KGHSH, CDR2 LQKENI. The DNA for the CDR3 is TGTGCCAGCTCACCAATCGATTGGCCGGGAGTCAACAATGAGCAGTTCTTC. Its protein is CASSPIDWPGVNNEQFF.

V is TRBV14 and J is TRBJ1-2; no clear D gene. CDR3 length: 15 amino acids. V lost 4 bases and J lost 7, with 19 bases in between. CDR1 and CDR2 (germline): SGHDN, FVKESK. The CDR3 protein is CASSPQAGGYFGYTF. In DNA, the CDR3 is TGTGCCAGCAGCCCGCAGGCAGGCGGGTATTTTGGCTACACCTTC.

The CDR3 spells CASSQGGTATDTQYF. Here the CDR3 DNA reads TGCGCCAGCAGCCAAGGCGGGACGGCGACAGATACGCAGTATTTT. V and J are TRBV4-3 and TRBJ2-3; maybe TRBD2 (6 bases). The germline V gene encodes CDR1 LGHNA and CDR2 YSLEER. The CDR3 runs to 15 residues. The V end lost 1 base, the J end lost 3 bases, and 11 bases lay between the germline ends.

By share, this clone counts as large. CDR3: CASSDRPGGTEAFF. For the CDR3, the DNA is TGTGCCAGCAGCGACCGCCCGGGTGGCACTGAAGCTTTCTTT. The V gene is TRBV7-8, the J gene TRBJ1-1; D unclear. The CDR3 loop spans 14 amino acids. Germline CDR1 reads SGHVS; CDR2 reads FQNEAQ. V was trimmed by 5 bases and J by 4 bases, leaving 14 bases between them. The full variable domain, its missing parts supplied by reference TRBV7-8 and TRBJ1-1, is GAGVSQSPRYKVAKRGQDVALRCDPISGHVSLFWYQQALGQGPEFLTYFQNEAQLDKSGLPSDRFFAERPEGSVSTLKIQRTQQEDSAVYLCASSDRPGGTEAFFGQGTRLTVV.

The chain combines TRBV5-1 with TRBJ2-3; 8 bases align to TRBD2. The length of the CDR3 is 16 residues. CDR1 SGHRS and CDR2 YFSETQ come from the germline V gene. V lost 0 bases to trimming and J lost 1 base; unmatched junction nucleotides: 4. The CDR3 sequence is CASSLGATSGTDTQYF. CDR3 DNA sequence: TGCGCCAGCAGCTTGGGAGCGACTAGCGGCACAGATACGCAGTATTTT.

The rearrangement links TRBV7-2 to TRBJ2-3; 11 positions agree with TRBD2. The germline CDR1 and CDR2 sequences are SGHTA and FQGNSA. The CDR3 contains 16 residues. The V and J ends lost 0 bases and 1 base, in that order; junction bases with no gene match: 0. The DNA for the CDR3 is TGTGCCAGCAGCTTAGCGACTAGCGGGGGCACAGATACGCAGTATTTT. Residues: CASSLATSGGTDTQYF.

The chain employs TRBV18 and TRBJ1-1, with 8 bases matching TRBD1. Per germline, CDR1 KGHSH and CDR2 LQKENI. The V and J ends lost 0 bases and 1 base, in that order; junction bases with no gene match: 4. The CDR3 loop spans 16 amino acids. CDR3 in amino acids: CASSPPVRGRNTEAFF. CDR3 in DNA: TGTGCCAGCTCACCACCAGTCAGGGGGCGGAACACTGAAGCTTTCTTT.

In its sample, this clone ranks as large (0.1 to 1%). The chain recombines TRBV23-1 with TRBJ2-7; TRBD2 matches at 11 bases. TRBV23-1 carries the ORF label, with uncertain function. The CDR3 extends over 18 amino acids. J was trimmed by 0 bases and V by 1 base; bases with no gene match: 8. The CDR3: CASSQWGLAESGSYEQYF. The CDR3, as DNA: TGCGCCAGCAGTCAATGGGGACTAGCGGAGTCCGGCTCCTACGAGCAGTACTTC.

In DNA, the CDR3 is TGTGCCAGCAGCGCGTCTACTTCGGCCTACGAGCAGTACTTC. This gives the protein CASSASTSAYEQYF. The chain couples TRBV9 to TRBJ2-7; D gene unclear. V gave up 3 bases and J gave up 2 bases, with 12 bases separating them. Germline assignment: CDR1 SGDLS and CDR2 YYNGEE. The CDR3 is made up of 14 amino acids.

This rearrangement joins TRBV5-1 to TRBJ2-2, with TRBD1 matching 7 bases. This CDR3 has 13 residues. V was pared by 4 bases and J by 6 bases, with 3 bases of the junction left unmatched. Germline V lookup: CDR1 SGHRS, CDR2 YFSETQ. CDR3 in DNA: TGCGCCAGCAGCATCCAGGGGGCCGGGGAGCTGTTTTTT. This codes for CASSIQGAGELFF.

The V call is TRBV28, the J call TRBJ2-7; 10 bases align to TRBD1. With V trimmed by 7 bases and J by 2 bases, 11 bases remained unmatched. This CDR3 comprises 16 residues. CDR1 is MDHEN, CDR2 SYDVKM, per germline. CDR3 sequence: CASTRSGTGAPYEQYF. The CDR3 nucleotides are TGTGCCAGCACAAGGAGCGGGACAGGGGCCCCCTACGAGCAGTACTTC.

The V call is TRBV7-2, the J call TRBJ2-1; TRBD2 matches 10 bases. The CDR3 runs 17 residues. Germline V CDR1 and CDR2: SGHTA, FQGNSA. V dropped 0 bases and J dropped 6; count of bases not matched to a gene: 8. The chain's CDR3 is CASSLAASGRSANEQFF. The CDR3 DNA reads as TGTGCCAGCAGCTTAGCGGCTAGCGGGAGAAGCGCCAATGAGCAGTTCTTC.

This clone turned up a few times. The chain uses TRBV7-2 and TRBJ1-3, with D uncertain. Trimming shortened V by 5 bases and J by 4 bases, and 9 bases separated the two germline ends. The CDR3 covers 13 residues. From germline, CDR1 is SGHTA and CDR2 FQGNSA. CDR3 DNA sequence: TGTGCCAGCAGCCGCACTCTAGGAAACACCATATATTTT. This translates into CASSRTLGNTIYF.

The chain couples TRBV7-2 to TRBJ1-1; D unclear. Trimming cost V 1 base and J 1 base, with 4 bases left between them. The CDR3 is made up of 13 amino acids. In germline, CDR1 is SGHTA, CDR2 FQGNSA. CDR3 coding DNA: TGTGCCAGCAGCTTAGACAGGAACACTGAAGCTTTCTTT. Its translation: CASSLDRNTEAFF.

This clone was recorded a few times. The chain links TRBV6-1 to TRBJ2-7, with TRBD1 matching 9 bases. This CDR3 comprises 14 residues. Germline CDR1 reads MNHNS; CDR2 reads SASEGT. V shed 5 bases, J shed 6 bases, and the junction held 8 bases outside the gene matches. The CDR3 spells CASSSSGTGFEQYF. CDR3 sequence (DNA): TGTGCCAGCAGTTCCTCCGGGACAGGGTTCGAGCAGTACTTC.

CDR3 region: CASSSQARVGYEQYF. As DNA, the CDR3 is TGTGCCAGTAGTTCCCAAGCTCGGGTTGGCTACGAGCAGTACTTC. The rearrangement joins TRBV19 to TRBJ2-7; D not certain. The CDR3 consists of 15 residues. Germline CDR1 and CDR2: LNHDA and SQIVND (reference sequence). Trimming left V 5 bases short and J 3 bases short, with 17 bases between. Variable domain in full (rest from reference TRBV19 and TRBJ2-7): DGGITQSPKYLFRKEGQNVTLSCEQNLNHDAMYWYRQDPGQGLRLIYYSQIVNDFQKGDIAEGYSVSREKKESFPLTVTSAQKNPTAFYLCASSSQARVGYEQYFGPGTRLTVT.

The chain recombines TRBV4-3 with TRBJ1-2, with 7 bases identical to TRBD1. Germline lookup yields CDR1 LGHNA and CDR2 YSLEER. The CDR3 has 14 amino acids. Trimming at V came to 8 bases and at J to 6 bases, leaving 12 bases not matched to a gene. CDR3 bases: TGCGCCAGCGCACGACAGGGTTTTCTCGATGGCTACACCTTC. Residues: CASARQGFLDGYTF.

The rearrangement links TRBV7-2 to TRBJ1-2; 9 bases are a match to TRBD1. The CDR3 spans 15 residues. CDR1 is SGHTA, CDR2 FQGNSA, per germline. V was pared by 3 bases and J by 2 bases, with 4 bases of the junction left unmatched. The CDR3 is CASSFWDRDNYGYTF. CDR3 DNA: TGTGCCAGCAGCTTTTGGGACAGGGACAACTATGGCTACACCTTC. Using reference TRBV7-2 and TRBJ1-2 for the parts outside the CDR3, the full variable domain is GAGVSQSPSNKVTEKGKDVELRCDPISGHTALYWYRQSLGQGLEFLIYFQGNSAPDKSGLPSDRFSAERTGGSVSTLTIQRTQQEDSAVYLCASSFWDRDNYGYTFGSGTRLTVV.

The sample holds one count of this clone. This chain joins TRBV29-1 and TRBJ2-5; 8 bases are a match to TRBD1. Germline V lookup: CDR1 SQVTM, CDR2 ANQGSEA. This CDR3 contains 13 residues. The ends lost 5 bases at V and 0 bases at J; junction bases unmatched: 2. CDR3: CSVKGQDQETQYF. CDR3 DNA sequence: TGCAGCGTTAAGGGACAGGACCAAGAGACCCAGTACTTC. The entire variable domain, with the rest obtained from reference TRBV29-1 and TRBJ2-5, is as follows: SAVISQKPSRDICQRGTSLTIQCQVDSQVTMMFWYRQQPGQSLTLIATANQGSEATYESGFVIDKFPISRPNLTFSTLTVSNMSPEDSSIYLCSVKGQDQETQYFGPGTRLLVL.

Only one count was recorded for this clone. The rearrangement links TRBV5-8 to TRBJ2-3; 8 nucleotides agree with TRBD1. The trim removed 0 bases at V and 2 bases at J, leaving 14 bases unmatched. Germline V gene lookup returns CDR1 SGHTS and CDR2 YDEGEE. The CDR3 totals 19 residues. The CDR3 reads CASSLGWRTGHFDTDTQYF. DNA of the CDR3: TGTGCCAGCAGCTTGGGTTGGCGGACAGGGCATTTTGACACAGATACGCAGTATTTT.

V and J are TRBV10-2 and TRBJ2-3; TRBD2 matches 13 bases. CDR1 is WSHSY, CDR2 SAAADI, per germline. The CDR3 has 13 amino acids. J gave up 6 bases and V 6 bases, and 0 bases lay outside the gene matches. CDR3 DNA: TGCGCCAGCAGGACTAGCGGGAGGGATACGCAGTATTTT. Its protein is CASRTSGRDTQYF.

V usage is TRBV12-5 and J usage is TRBJ1-6, with TRBD1 identical over 7 bases. The CDR3 is 12 residues long. Germline V gene sequence: CDR1 LGHNT, CDR2 FRNRAP. V lost 6 bases, J lost 11 bases, and 4 bases stayed unmatched. CDR3 residues: CASGMTGTPLHF. In nucleotides, the CDR3 is TGTGCTAGTGGAATGACAGGGACACCCCTCCACTTT.

There are a few counts of this clone. The gene calls are TRBV5-8 and TRBJ1-5, with 9 bases fitting TRBD1. This CDR3 spans 14 amino acids. Germline V gene lookup returns CDR1 SGHTS and CDR2 YDEGEE. With V trimmed by 2 bases and J by 7 bases, 4 bases remained unmatched. The chain's CDR3 is CASSLQGAKQPQHF. Here the CDR3 DNA reads TGTGCCAGCAGCTTACAGGGGGCTAAACAGCCCCAGCATTTT.

This clone showed up just a few times. The chain carries TRBV7-2 and TRBJ1-6; D call uncertain. Germline V gene sequence: CDR1 SGHTA, CDR2 FQGNSA. The CDR3 extends over 14 amino acids. The V and J ends lost 5 bases and 4 bases respectively, with 9 bases between them. The CDR3 DNA follows: TGTGCCAGCAGCCTCCTTACTTATAATTCACCCCTCCACTTT. The encoded protein is CASSLLTYNSPLHF.

This clone was counted only a few times. The chain recombines TRBV23-1 with TRBJ2-5, with D unclear. TRBV23-1 is treated as an ORF (open reading frame) with a function not yet certain. V was cut by 3 bases and J by 5 bases, with 19 bases left in between. The CDR3 extends over 16 amino acids. For the CDR3, the DNA is TGCGCCAGCAGTCACGTGAGGTTTATCCCCAGTGAGACCCAGTACTTC. It encodes CASSHVRFIPSETQYF.

V and J are TRBV7-9 and TRBJ2-1; 11 bases agree with TRBD1. Germline V gives CDR1 SEHNR, CDR2 FQNEAQ (reference sequence). V gave up 5 bases and J gave up 10 bases; unmatched junction bases: 16. This CDR3 region has 17 residues. The CDR3 coding sequence is TGTGCCAGCAGCCTCCGGCCCCCCCGGGACAGGGGGGGCGAGCAGTTCTTC. It translates to CASSLRPPRDRGGEQFF.

This rearrangement joins TRBV7-9 to TRBJ2-1; TRBD2 is a possible D gene (6 bases). The ends were cut back, 6 bases at V and 4 bases at J, with 16 bases in the middle. CDR1 SEHNR and CDR2 FQNEAQ come from the germline V gene (reference sequence). The CDR3 is 15 residues long. CDR3 nucleotides: TGTGCCAGCAGTCCTCAGGGAGGCGGGTACAATGAGCAGTTCTTC. Protein: CASSPQGGGYNEQFF.

The rearrangement uses TRBV19 and TRBJ2-3; TRBD2 might be the D (5 bases). Trimming pared 5 bases from V and 0 bases from J, leaving 12 bases between. Germline CDR1 is LNHDA and CDR2 is SQIVND (reference sequence). CDR3 length: 15 amino acids. CDR3 DNA sequence: TGTGCCAGTAGTGGAAGGACTGGCAGCACAGATACGCAGTATTTT. It codes for CASSGRTGSTDTQYF.

The chain has TRBV5-1 and TRBJ1-2; 8 bases fit TRBD1. Germline loops: CDR1 SGHRS, CDR2 YFSETQ. After removal of 2 bases from V and 4 bases from J, the junction contained 7 bases not matched to a gene. This CDR3 spans 15 amino acids. CDR3 residues: CASSFGQGDFYGYTF. For the CDR3, the DNA is TGCGCCAGCAGCTTTGGACAGGGCGATTTCTATGGCTACACCTTC.